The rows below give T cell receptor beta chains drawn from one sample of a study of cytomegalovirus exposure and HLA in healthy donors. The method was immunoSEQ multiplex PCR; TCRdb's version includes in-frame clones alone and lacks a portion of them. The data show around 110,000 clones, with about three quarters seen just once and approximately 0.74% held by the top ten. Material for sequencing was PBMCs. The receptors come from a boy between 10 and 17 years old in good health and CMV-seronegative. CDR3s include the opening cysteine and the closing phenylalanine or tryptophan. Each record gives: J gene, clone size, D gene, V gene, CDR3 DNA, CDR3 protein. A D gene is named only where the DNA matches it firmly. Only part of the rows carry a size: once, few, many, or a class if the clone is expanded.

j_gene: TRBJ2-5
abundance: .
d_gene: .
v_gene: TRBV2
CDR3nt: TGTGCCAGCAAGGGCGGGGTGAAAGAGACCCAGTACTTC
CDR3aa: CASKGGVKETQYF

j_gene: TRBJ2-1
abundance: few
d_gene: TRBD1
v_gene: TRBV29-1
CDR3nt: TGCAGCGTGGCGGGTGGGGACAGCCGGTACAATGAGCAGTTCTTC
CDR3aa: CSVAGGDSRYNEQFF

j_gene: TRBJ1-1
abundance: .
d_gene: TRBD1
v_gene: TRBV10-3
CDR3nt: TGTGCCATCAGTGAGTGGGGACAGGGGAACACTGAAGCTTTCTTT
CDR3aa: CAISEWGQGNTEAFF

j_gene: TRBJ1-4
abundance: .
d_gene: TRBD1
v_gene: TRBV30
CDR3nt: TGTGCCTCCCTGAACAGGGGGCGCGAAAAACTGTTTTTT
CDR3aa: CASLNRGREKLFF

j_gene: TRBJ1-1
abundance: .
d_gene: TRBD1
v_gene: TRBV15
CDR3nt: TGTGCCACCAGCCGACAGGGATTGGGGAACACTGAAGCTTTCTTT
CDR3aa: CATSRQGLGNTEAFF

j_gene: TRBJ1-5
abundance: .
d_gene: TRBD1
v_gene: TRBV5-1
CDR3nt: TGCGCCAGCAGCCGGGACAGAGATCAGCCCCAGCATTTT
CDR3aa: CASSRDRDQPQHF

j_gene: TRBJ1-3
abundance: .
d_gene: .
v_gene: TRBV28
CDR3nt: TGTGCCAGCAGCTCCCTAGGCAACTCTGGAAACACCATATATTTT
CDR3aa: CASSSLGNSGNTIYF

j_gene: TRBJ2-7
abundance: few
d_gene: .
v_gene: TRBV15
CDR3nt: TGTGCCACCAGCAGAGATGAAGAGTCCTACGAGCAGTACTTC
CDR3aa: CATSRDEESYEQYF

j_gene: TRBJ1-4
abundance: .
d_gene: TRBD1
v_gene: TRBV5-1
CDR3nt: TGCGCCAGCAGCTTACAGGGGGCGTTCGGTGAAAAACTGTTTTTT
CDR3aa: CASSLQGAFGEKLFF

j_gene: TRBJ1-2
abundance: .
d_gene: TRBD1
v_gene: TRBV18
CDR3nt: TGTGCCAGCTCACCCCCCGAGACAGGGAGGAACTATGGCTACACCTTC
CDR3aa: CASSPPETGRNYGYTF

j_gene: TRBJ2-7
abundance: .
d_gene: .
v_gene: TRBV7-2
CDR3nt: TGTGCCAGCAGCTTAGGGTACGGGGAGGTGGGCGAGCAGTACTTC
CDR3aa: CASSLGYGEVGEQYF

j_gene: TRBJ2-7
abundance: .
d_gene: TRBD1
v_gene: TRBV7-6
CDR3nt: TGTGCCAGCAGCTCGATCGAAGGACAGGGGCCTGCCTACGAGCAGTACTTC
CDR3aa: CASSSIEGQGPAYEQYF

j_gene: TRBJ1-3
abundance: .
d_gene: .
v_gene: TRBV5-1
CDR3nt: TGCGCCAGCACCCAAACCAGACTATCCTCTGGAAACACCATATATTTT
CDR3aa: CASTQTRLSSGNTIYF

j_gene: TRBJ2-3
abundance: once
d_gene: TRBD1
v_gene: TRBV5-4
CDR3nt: TGTGCCAGCAGCTGGACAGGGATAAGCACAGATACGCAGTATTTT
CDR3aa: CASSWTGISTDTQYF

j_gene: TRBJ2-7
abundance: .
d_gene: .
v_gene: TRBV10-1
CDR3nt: TGCGCCAGCCGGAGGATCTCCTACGAGCAGTACTTC
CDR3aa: CASRRISYEQYF

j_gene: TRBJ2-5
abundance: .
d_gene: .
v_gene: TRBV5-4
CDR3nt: TGTGCCAGCAGCAACGAAATTATCGGGGTGGAGGAGACCCAGTACTTC
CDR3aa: CASSNEIIGVEETQYF

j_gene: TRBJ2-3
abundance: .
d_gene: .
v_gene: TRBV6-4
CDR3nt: TGTGCCAGCAGTGACTCGCCGGGCACAGATACGCAGTATTTT
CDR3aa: CASSDSPGTDTQYF

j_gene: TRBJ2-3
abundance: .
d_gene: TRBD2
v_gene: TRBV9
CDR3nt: TGTGCCAGCAGCGTAGTGGGACTACCGCCAACACCCGATACGCAGTATTTT
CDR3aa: CASSVVGLPPTPDTQYF

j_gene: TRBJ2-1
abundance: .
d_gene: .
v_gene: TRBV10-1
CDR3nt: TGCGCCAGCAGTCCCGGACTTTCCTACAATGAGCAGTTCTTC
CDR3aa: CASSPGLSYNEQFF

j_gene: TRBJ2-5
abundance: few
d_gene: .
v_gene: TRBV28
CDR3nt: TGTGCCATGTGGGGGGAGGAGACCCAGTACTTC
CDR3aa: CAMWGEETQYF

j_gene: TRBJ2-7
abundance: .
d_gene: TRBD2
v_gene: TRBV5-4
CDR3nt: TGTGCCAGCAGCGTTGGCGGACTAGCGGGGGACGAGCAGTACTTC
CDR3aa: CASSVGGLAGDEQYF

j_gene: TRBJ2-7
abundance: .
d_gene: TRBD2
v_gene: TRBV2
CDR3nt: TGTGCCAGCAGTGAAGCGCTAGCGGGCGAGCAGTACTTC
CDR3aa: CASSEALAGEQYF

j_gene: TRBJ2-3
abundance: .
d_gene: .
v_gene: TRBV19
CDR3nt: TGTGCCAGTAACGAGTATCCCACAGATACGCAGTATTTT
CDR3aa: CASNEYPTDTQYF

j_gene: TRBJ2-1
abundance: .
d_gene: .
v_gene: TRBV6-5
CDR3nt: TGTGCCAGCAGTTACCCAAACAATGAGCAGTTCTTC
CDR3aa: CASSYPNNEQFF

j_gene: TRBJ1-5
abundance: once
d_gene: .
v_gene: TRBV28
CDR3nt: TGTGCCAGCAGTTTACCCCCGACAGTTTCGAGCAATCAGCCCCAGCATTTT
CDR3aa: CASSLPPTVSSNQPQHF

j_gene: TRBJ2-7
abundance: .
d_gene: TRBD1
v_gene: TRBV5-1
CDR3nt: TGCGCCAGCAGCTTATACAGGGGGGCCTACGAGCAGTACTTC
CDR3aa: CASSLYRGAYEQYF

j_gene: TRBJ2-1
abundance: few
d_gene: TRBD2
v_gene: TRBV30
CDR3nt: TGTGCCTGGAGTTCCGGGACTAGCGGGGCCTCCTACAATGAGCAGTTCTTC
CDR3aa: CAWSSGTSGASYNEQFF

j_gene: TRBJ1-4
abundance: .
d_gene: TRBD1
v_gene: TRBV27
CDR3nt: TGTGCCAGCAAGACAGGGGCGGTCGAAAAACTGTTTTTT
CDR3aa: CASKTGAVEKLFF

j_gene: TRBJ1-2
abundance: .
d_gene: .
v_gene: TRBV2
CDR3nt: TGTGCCAGCAGTCTTTCGGGTGCACCTAACTATGGCTACACCTTC
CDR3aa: CASSLSGAPNYGYTF

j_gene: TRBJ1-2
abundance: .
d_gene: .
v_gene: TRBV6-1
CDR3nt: TGTGCCAGCAGCCCGAGGGGGACCTATGGCTACACCTTC
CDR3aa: CASSPRGTYGYTF

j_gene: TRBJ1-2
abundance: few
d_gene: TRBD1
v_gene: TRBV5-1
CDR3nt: TGCGCCAGCAGCCGGGACAGGGGGCGACACTATGGCTACACCTTC
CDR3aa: CASSRDRGRHYGYTF

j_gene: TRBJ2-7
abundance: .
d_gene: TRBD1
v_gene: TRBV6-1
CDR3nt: TGTGCCAGCAGTGCCGGGACAGGGAACCACGAGCAGTACTTC
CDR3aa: CASSAGTGNHEQYF

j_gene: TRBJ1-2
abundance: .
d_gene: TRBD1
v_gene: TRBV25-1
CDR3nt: TGTGCCAGCAGTGATCTAGACAGGGTGCGAGACTATGGCTACACCTTC
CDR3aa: CASSDLDRVRDYGYTF

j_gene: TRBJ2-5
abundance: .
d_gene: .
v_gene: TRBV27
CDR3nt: TGTGCCAGCAGTTTATATGGAGGCCAGCCGGAGACCCAGTACTTC
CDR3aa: CASSLYGGQPETQYF

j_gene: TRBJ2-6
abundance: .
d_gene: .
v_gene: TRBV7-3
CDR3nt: TGTGCCAGCAGCCCCCAAGGGGGAGTTGGTGGGGCCAACGTCCTGACTTTC
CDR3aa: CASSPQGGVGGANVLTF

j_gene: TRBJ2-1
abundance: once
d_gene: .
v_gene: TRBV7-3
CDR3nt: TGTGCCAGCAGCCCTGGGGGGAGCTCCTACAATGAGCAGTTCTTC
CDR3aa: CASSPGGSSYNEQFF

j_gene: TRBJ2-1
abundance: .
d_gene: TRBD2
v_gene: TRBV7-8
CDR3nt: TGTGCCAGCAGCTTAGCAATGACTAGCGGGAGGGCCGGGATCTCCTACAATGAGCAGTTCTTC
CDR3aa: CASSLAMTSGRAGISYNEQFF

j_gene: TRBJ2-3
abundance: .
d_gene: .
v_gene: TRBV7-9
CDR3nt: TGTGCCAGCAGCTTAAGCGGCACAGATACGCAGTATTTT
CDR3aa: CASSLSGTDTQYF

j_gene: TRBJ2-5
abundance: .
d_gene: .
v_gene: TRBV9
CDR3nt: TGTGCCAGCAGCGTAGACGGACTACAAGAGACCCAGTACTTC
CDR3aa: CASSVDGLQETQYF

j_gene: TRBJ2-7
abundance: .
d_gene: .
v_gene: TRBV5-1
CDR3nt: TGCGCCAGCAGCTTGGCGCAGGCCGGCGAGCAGTACTTC
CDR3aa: CASSLAQAGEQYF

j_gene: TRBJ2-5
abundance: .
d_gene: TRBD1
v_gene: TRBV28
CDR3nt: TGTGCTTCACCCCTGACAGGGGCGTACCAAGAGACCCAGTACTTC
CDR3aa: CASPLTGAYQETQYF

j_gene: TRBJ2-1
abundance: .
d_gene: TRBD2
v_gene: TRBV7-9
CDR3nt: TGTGCCAGCAGCGCTAGCGGTTCGTCCAATGAGCAGTTCTTC
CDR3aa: CASSASGSSNEQFF

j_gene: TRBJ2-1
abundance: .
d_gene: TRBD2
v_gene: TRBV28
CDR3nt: TGTGCCAGCAGTTTTTCCAGCGGGACCTACAATGAGCAGTTCTTC
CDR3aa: CASSFSSGTYNEQFF

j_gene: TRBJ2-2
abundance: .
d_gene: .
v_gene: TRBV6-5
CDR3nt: TGTGCCAGCAGTTTACTCCAAAAAACCGGGGAGCTGTTTTTT
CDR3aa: CASSLLQKTGELFF

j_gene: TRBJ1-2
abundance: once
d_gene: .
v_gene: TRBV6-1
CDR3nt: TGTGCCAGCAGTGCGCAGGGAAACTACCCTAACTATGGCTACACCTTC
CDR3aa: CASSAQGNYPNYGYTF

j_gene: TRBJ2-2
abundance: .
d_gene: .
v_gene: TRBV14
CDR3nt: TGTGCCAGCAGCGTCAGAATCAACACCGGGGAGCTGTTTTTT
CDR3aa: CASSVRINTGELFF

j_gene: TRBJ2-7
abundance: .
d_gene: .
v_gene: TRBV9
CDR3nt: TGTGCCAGCAGCGGGGGGGACAGATACTACGAGCAGTACTTC
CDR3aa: CASSGGDRYYEQYF

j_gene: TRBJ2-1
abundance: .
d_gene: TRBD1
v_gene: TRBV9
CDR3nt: TGTGCCAGCAGCAGGACAGGGGCGAACAATGAGCAGTTCTTC
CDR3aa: CASSRTGANNEQFF

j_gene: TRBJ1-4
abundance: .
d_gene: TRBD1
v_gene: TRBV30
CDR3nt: TGTGCCTCGCCGGGACAGACTAATGAAAAACTGTTTTTT
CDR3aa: CASPGQTNEKLFF

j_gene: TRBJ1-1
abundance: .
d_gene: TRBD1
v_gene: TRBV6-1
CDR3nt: TGTGCCAGCAGTGAAGCTGTTTACGACAGGGAGAACACTGAAGCTTTCTTT
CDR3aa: CASSEAVYDRENTEAFF

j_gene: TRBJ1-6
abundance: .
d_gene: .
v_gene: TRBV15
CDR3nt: TGTGCCACCAGCAGGGCTGATTCACCCCTCCACTTT
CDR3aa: CATSRADSPLHF